The rows below give T cell receptor beta chains drawn from one sample of a study of Tregs in tolerant kidney transplant recipients. These TCRs' antigens remain unknown. Produced via immunoSEQ multiplex PCR; TCRdb's table is partial and in-frame only. The sample holds about 2,800 clones; around 40% are singletons and the top ten take 7.4%. Sequencing was done on a sample of Tregs from blood cultured with allogeneic cells. The receptors here all came from a human donor in good health. Both conserved end residues are part of each CDR3. A D gene is named only where the DNA matches it firmly. Where a row states a size, it is once, few, many or the class of an expanded clone; other rows omit it.

length	D	J	size	V	CDR3	DNA
13	NA	TRBJ2-2	few	TRBV6-6	CASSPPWAGELFF	TGTGCCAGCAGTCCCCCCTGGGCCGGGGAGCTGTTTTTT
14	NA	TRBJ1-2	few	TRBV6-1	CASTPQLRNYGYTF	TGTGCCAGCACTCCGCAGTTGAGAAACTATGGCTACACCTTC
16	NA	TRBJ1-5	NA	TRBV4-1	CASSQEVQVFNQPQHF	TGCGCCAGCAGCCAAGAGGTGCAGGTCTTTAATCAGCCCCAGCATTTT
14	NA	TRBJ1-2	NA	TRBV7-2	CASSLEGRYYGYTF	TGTGCCAGCAGCTTAGAGGGGCGTTACTATGGCTACACCTTC
16	TRBD1	TRBJ2-7	NA	TRBV5-6	CASSLVWQGEIGEQYF	TGTGCCAGCAGCTTGGTTTGGCAGGGGGAGATTGGAGAGCAGTACTTC
13	NA	TRBJ2-7	medium-sized	TRBV6-5	CASRLTGTGEQYF	TGTGCCAGCAGATTGACTGGGACGGGGGAGCAGTACTTC
16	TRBD2	TRBJ2-5	NA	TRBV7-7	CASSFGGGARGETQYF	TGTGCTAGCAGCTTCGGCGGGGGGGCGAGGGGAGAGACCCAGTACTTC
17	NA	TRBJ2-4	NA	TRBV4-1	CASSQDPRRAGKNIQYF	TGCGCCAGCAGCCAAGATCCTCGCCGTGCCGGCAAAAACATTCAGTACTTC
14	NA	TRBJ2-7	large	TRBV5-1	CASSSQGRVYEQYF	TGCGCCAGCAGCTCTCAGGGGAGGGTGTACGAGCAGTACTTC
11	NA	TRBJ2-1	NA	TRBV5-1	CASSIYNEQFF	TGCGCCAGCAGTATCTACAATGAGCAGTTCTTC
13	NA	TRBJ2-3	NA	TRBV9	CASSVASSATQYF	TGTGCCAGCAGCGTAGCTTCGTCAGCCACGCAGTATTTT
16	NA	TRBJ2-7	NA	TRBV11-2	CASSLDWDTVSYEQYF	TGTGCCAGCAGCTTAGATTGGGACACCGTCTCCTACGAGCAGTACTTC
11	NA	TRBJ1-2	NA	TRBV25-1	CASRNFYGYTF	TGTGCCAGCAGGAATTTCTATGGCTACACCTTC
19	TRBD2	TRBJ2-2	NA	TRBV7-9	CASSRVSQRGALSTGELFF	TGTGCCAGCAGCCGTGTAAGCCAGCGGGGGGCCTTGAGTACCGGGGAGCTGTTTTTT
12	NA	TRBJ2-7	medium-sized	TRBV25-1	CASSPREGEQYF	TGTGCCAGCAGTCCCAGGGAAGGGGAGCAGTACTTC
15	NA	TRBJ1-1	few	TRBV21-1	CASSKETGPGTEAFF	TGTGCCAGCAGCAAAGAGACGGGGCCGGGCACTGAAGCTTTCTTT
15	TRBD1	TRBJ2-7	NA	TRBV6-5	CASTRWGQGNYEQYF	TGTGCCAGCACCAGGTGGGGACAGGGGAACTACGAGCAGTACTTC
17	NA	TRBJ2-6	few	TRBV15	CATSRDYKRIGANVLTF	TGTGCCACCAGCAGAGATTATAAACGGATTGGGGCCAACGTCCTGACTTTC
15	TRBD1	TRBJ2-2	medium-sized	TRBV5-1	CASSRGQTNTGELFF	TGCGCCAGCAGCCGGGGACAGACCAACACCGGGGAGCTGTTTTTT
15	NA	TRBJ2-1	few	TRBV5-1	CASSFEGEYYNEQFF	TGCGCCAGCAGCTTCGAGGGTGAATATTACAATGAGCAGTTCTTC
16	TRBD1	TRBJ1-4	NA	TRBV5-1	CASSLAGRGNNEKLFF	TGCGCCAGCAGCTTGGCAGGCAGGGGGAATAATGAAAAACTGTTTTTT
15	TRBD1	TRBJ1-2	few	TRBV6-6	CASRLGQGGIYGYTF	TGTGCCAGCAGACTAGGACAGGGGGGAATCTATGGCTACACCTTC
15	TRBD2	TRBJ2-1	few	TRBV18	CASFPHSGGGNEQFF	TGTGCCAGCTTCCCACACAGCGGGGGCGGCAATGAGCAGTTCTTC
14	NA	TRBJ2-7	few	TRBV7-3	CASSLARYTYEQYF	TGTGCCAGCAGCTTAGCAAGGTATACCTACGAGCAGTACTTC
16	TRBD2	TRBJ2-3	NA	TRBV4-1	CASSARGSSGTDTQYF	TGCGCCAGCAGCGCACGAGGATCGAGCGGGACTGATACGCAGTATTTT
16	TRBD2	TRBJ2-3	NA	TRBV7-3	CASSDRRGSGTDTQYF	TGTGCCAGCAGCGACCGGCGGGGGTCTGGGACAGATACGCAGTATTTT
16	TRBD1	TRBJ2-1	medium-sized	TRBV25-1	CTGDKTGESRYNEQFF	TGTACAGGAGACAAAACAGGGGAATCTCGGTACAATGAGCAGTTCTTC
16	TRBD1	TRBJ2-1	NA	TRBV5-5	CASSFPLGQVVDEQFF	TGTGCCAGCAGCTTCCCCTTGGGACAGGTTGTGGATGAGCAGTTCTTC
16	TRBD2	TRBJ2-1	NA	TRBV5-4	CASSRTSGGLYNEQFF	TGTGCCAGCAGCCGGACTAGCGGGGGCCTATACAATGAGCAGTTCTTC
14	TRBD1	TRBJ1-6	few	TRBV2	CASKAGQGFSPLHF	TGTGCCAGCAAAGCGGGACAGGGGTTTTCACCCCTCCACTTT
15	TRBD2	TRBJ2-5	NA	TRBV5-4	CASSSKLAGEETQYF	TGTGCCAGCAGCAGCAAACTAGCGGGAGAAGAGACCCAGTACTTC
15	NA	TRBJ1-5	NA	TRBV2	CASSVDQGSASAQHF	TGTGCCAGCAGTGTCGATCAGGGCAGCGCATCGGCCCAGCATTTT
14	NA	TRBJ1-2	NA	TRBV5-4	CASSPGSTTYGYTF	TGTGCCAGCAGCCCAGGGTCAACCACCTATGGCTACACCTTC
12	NA	TRBJ1-5	NA	TRBV6-1	CASSDMNQPQHF	TGTGCCAGCAGTGATATGAATCAGCCCCAGCATTTT
13	TRBD1	TRBJ1-2	NA	TRBV11-2	CASSPGQNYGYTF	TGTGCCAGCAGCCCGGGACAGAACTATGGCTACACCTTC